Each of the 27 T cell receptor beta chains below was sequenced from the same sample in a study of CD8 T cells in Susac syndrome. Random hexamers primed reverse transcription of about 0.5 to 1 ug RNA. TCRdb analysed the immunoSEQ multiplex PCR reads with MiXCR anew, one entry per CDR3 protein. The sample consists of over 80,000 distinct CDR3 sequences, approximately 92% of them appearing once. Material for sequencing was CD8+ T cells from PBMCs. These receptor sequences come from a human donor in good health.

V and J are TRBV14 and TRBJ1-5; no definite D call. V lost 3 bases and J lost 5, with 8 bases in between. CDR1 and CDR2 (germline): SGHDN, FVKESK. CDR3 length: 13 amino acids. In DNA form, the CDR3 reads TGTGCCAGCAGCCACCGGGTCCATCAGCCCCAGCATTTT. This gives the protein CASSHRVHQPQHF.

The rearrangement links TRBV9 to TRBJ1-5; 10 bases agree with TRBD1. V lost 4 bases and J lost 2; bases outside the gene matches: 3. The CDR3 is made up of 15 amino acids. Germline lookup yields CDR1 SGDLS and CDR2 YYNGEE. Written as DNA, the CDR3 is TGTGCCAGCAGCCGGACAGGGGGAGGCAATCAGCCCCAGCATTTT. Translation gives CASSRTGGGNQPQHF. The full variable domain, in which reference TRBV9 and TRBJ1-5 provide the parts outside the CDR3, is DSGVTQTPKHLITATGQRVTLRCSPRSGDLSVYWYQQSLDQGLQFLIQYYNGEERAKGNILERFSAQQFPDLHSELNLSSLELGDSALYFCASSRTGGGNQPQHFGDGTRLSIL.

DNA for the CDR3: TGTGCCAGCAGTTACTCGTTGCATTCCCAAGAGACCCAGTACTTC. Its protein is CASSYSLHSQETQYF. This chain links TRBV6-5 with TRBJ2-5, with unresolved D. V dropped 0 bases and J dropped 1 base, with 9 bases sitting between them. The CDR3 runs 15 residues. Germline CDR1 reads MNHEY; CDR2 reads SVGAGI.

The chain has TRBV4-2 and TRBJ2-5; unclear D gene. CDR3 length: 13 residues. Germline CDR1 reads LGHNA; CDR2 reads YNFKEQ. V gave up 0 bases and J gave up 5 bases, with 7 bases separating them. The CDR3 here is CASSQDLSETQYF. The CDR3, as DNA: TGTGCCAGCAGCCAAGATCTGAGTGAGACCCAGTACTTC.

The V call is TRBV6-5, the J call TRBJ2-2; D ambiguous. The CDR3 has 13 residues. CDR1 MNHEY and CDR2 SVGAGI come from the germline V gene. V was clipped by 5 bases and J by 2 bases, with 6 bases between them. Here the CDR3 DNA reads TGTGCCAGCAGTACGGTTAACACCGGGGAGCTGTTTTTT. Protein product: CASSTVNTGELFF.

The gene calls are TRBV15 and TRBJ1-1; no clear D. V gave up 1 base and J gave up 0 bases, with 6 bases separating them. The CDR3 totals 14 residues. Germline CDR1 is LNHNV and CDR2 is YYDKDF (reference sequence). The CDR3 nucleotides read TGTGCCACCAGCAGAGGCACGATGAACACTGAAGCTTTCTTT. This codes for CATSRGTMNTEAFF.

V gene TRBV5-1 combines with J gene TRBJ2-1, with TRBD2 matching 7 bases. CDR3 length: 17 amino acids. Germline CDR1 reads SGHRS; CDR2 reads YFSETQ. V dropped 2 bases and J dropped 5; count of bases not matched to a gene: 13. The CDR3: CASSFEPGLGPHNEQFF. The CDR3 bases are TGCGCCAGCAGCTTTGAACCCGGACTAGGCCCTCACAATGAGCAGTTCTTC.

The V gene is TRBV27, the J gene TRBJ2-3; tentatively, D is TRBD2 (5 bases). The germline gives CDR1 MNHEY, CDR2 SMNVEV (reference sequence). Trimming left V 4 bases short and J 0 bases short, with 14 bases between. This CDR3 is 16 amino acids long. In nucleotides, the CDR3 is TGTGCCAGCAGTTCCCTACCGAGGACTAGCACAGATACGCAGTATTTT. This translates into CASSSLPRTSTDTQYF.

J is TRBJ1-1 and V is TRBV27; perhaps TRBD1 as D (6 bases). The germline V gene has CDR1 MNHEY and CDR2 SMNVEV (reference sequence). Trimming took off 5 bases at V and 3 bases at J, with 16 bases between the two ends. The CDR3 has 15 amino acids. The CDR3 region is CASSPLQGLDTEAFF. The CDR3 DNA reads TGTGCCAGCAGTCCCCTACAGGGTTTAGACACTGAAGCTTTCTTT.

This clonotype was observed a few times. This sequence joins TRBV25-1 and TRBJ1-5; D is undetermined. The V gene's germline CDR1 is MGHDK and CDR2 SYGVNS. Trimming took 3 bases from V and 2 from J, leaving 5 bases between them. The CDR3 spans 13 residues. CDR3 DNA sequence: TGTGCCAGCAGTGAGCTCGGCAATCAGCCCCAGCATTTT. Encoded protein: CASSELGNQPQHF. Looking up the rest from reference TRBV25-1 and TRBJ1-5 gives the full variable domain: EADIYQTPRYLVIGTGKKITLECSQTMGHDKMYWYQQDPGMELHLIHYSYGVNSTEKGDLSSESTVSRIRTEHFPLTLESARPSHTSQYLCASSELGNQPQHFGDGTRLSIL.

This clonotype has only one observation. This chain connects TRBV24-1 to TRBJ2-3, with 7 bases aligning to TRBD2. Germline V CDR1 and CDR2: KGHDR, SFDVKD. V lost 7 bases, J lost 0 bases, and 3 bases stayed unmatched. The CDR3 is made up of 14 amino acids. CDR3 in DNA: TGTGCCACCAGCCTAGCGGTTAGCACAGATACGCAGTATTTT. Translated: CATSLAVSTDTQYF.

The sample holds a few counts of this clonotype. This chain uses TRBV12-3 or TRBV12-4 with TRBJ2-5, with 7 bases aligning to TRBD2. The CDR3 totals 12 residues. V was pared by 4 bases and J by 4 bases, with 0 bases of the junction left unmatched. The CDR3 coding sequence is TGTGCCAGCAGTTGGGGGGGAGAGACCCAGTACTTC. Translating it yields CASSWGGETQYF.

The genes are TRBV7-8 and TRBJ2-2; D is perhaps TRBD2 (5 bases). The germline V gene encodes CDR1 SGHVS and CDR2 FQNEAQ. The CDR3 contains 16 residues. V was pared by 5 bases and J by 0 bases, with 13 bases between. The CDR3 nucleotides are TGTGCCAGCAGCGGAGCACTAGACTCGAACACCGGGGAGCTGTTTTTT. It is translated as CASSGALDSNTGELFF.

The chain uses TRBV6-1 and TRBJ2-3; TRBD1 agrees at 9 bases. V lost 6 bases and J lost 4; bases outside the gene matches: 8. CDR1 MNHNS and CDR2 SASEGT come from the germline V gene. CDR3 length equals 15 residues. The CDR3 nucleotides read TGTGCCAGCAGATACGGGACAGGGAAGGCAGATACGCAGTATTTT. Its protein is CASRYGTGKADTQYF.

The chain links TRBV7-3 to TRBJ2-3; 8 bases line up with TRBD2. The V and J ends lost 1 base and 4 bases, in that order; junction bases with no gene match: 4. The germline V gene has CDR1 SGHTA and CDR2 FQGTGA. The CDR3 has 15 amino acids. CDR3 nucleotide sequence: TGTGCCAGCAGCTTAAGTCCTAGCGGGTCAGATACGCAGTATTTT. Protein product: CASSLSPSGSDTQYF.

V is TRBV6-1 and J is TRBJ2-3; maybe TRBD2 (7 bases). This CDR3 has 16 amino acids. CDR1 is MNHNS, CDR2 SASEGT, per germline. The V and J ends lost 5 bases and 10 bases respectively, with 25 bases between them. The CDR3 DNA follows: TGTGCCAGCAGTCCGCGGACTAGGGGGGACCCTATCCCGCAGTATTTT. Protein product: CASSPRTRGDPIPQYF.

V gene TRBV12-3 or TRBV12-4 combines with J gene TRBJ1-6; 7 bases are a match to TRBD1. The V and J ends lost 6 bases and 6 bases, in that order; junction bases with no gene match: 2. The CDR3 is 13 residues long. The CDR3 protein is CASRNRGNSPLHF. CDR3 bases: TGTGCCAGCAGGAACAGGGGTAATTCACCCCTCCACTTT.

This rearrangement joins TRBV12-3 or TRBV12-4 to TRBJ1-5; D ambiguous. The germline V and J ends were trimmed by 5 bases and 1 base, with 9 bases remaining between them. This CDR3 is 14 amino acids long. The CDR3 DNA reads TGTGCCAGCAGTCTAGGTGCCAGCAATCAGCCCCAGCATTTT. Translating gives CASSLGASNQPQHF.

The chain has TRBV20-1 and TRBJ1-5; TRBD1 matches 9 bases. V lost 3 bases, J lost 1 base, and 7 bases stayed unmatched. The CDR3 has 16 residues. CDR1 is DFQATT, CDR2 SNEGSKA, per germline (reference sequence). The DNA for the CDR3 is TGCAGTGCTAGGGCCGACAGGGGGAAAAGCAATCAGCCCCAGCATTTT. Its translation: CSARADRGKSNQPQHF.

This chain joins TRBV29-1 and TRBJ2-5; maybe TRBD2 (7 bases). CDR3 length equals 12 residues. V lost 7 bases and J lost 5, with 14 bases in between. The germline V gene encodes CDR1 SQVTM and CDR2 ANQGSEA. CDR3 nucleotide sequence: TGCAGCGCGGAAGGGGGGGGCGAGACCCAGTACTTC. Its translation: CSAEGGGETQYF.

V is TRBV7-6 and J is TRBJ2-1; D may match TRBD1 or TRBD2 (6 bases each). The V end lost 4 bases, the J end lost 0 bases, and 10 bases lay between the germline ends. This CDR3 has 15 amino acids. Germline V gene sequence: CDR1 SGHVS, CDR2 FNYEAQ. The CDR3 coding sequence is TGTGCCAGCAGCTCGGAGGGGGGCTCCTACAATGAGCAGTTCTTC. Translation: CASSSEGGSYNEQFF.

The chain joins TRBV29-1 to TRBJ1-2; TRBD1 matches at 10 bases. The CDR3 covers 15 residues. V lost 0 bases, J lost 5 bases, and 6 bases stayed unmatched. Per the germline V gene, CDR1 is SQVTM and CDR2 is ANQGSEA. The CDR3: CSVEDGGQGPYGYTF. CDR3 nucleotides: TGCAGCGTTGAAGATGGGGGACAGGGGCCTTATGGCTACACCTTC.

This clonotype was counted once. This chain connects TRBV13 to TRBJ2-6; perhaps TRBD1 as D (6 bases). CDR3 length: 15 amino acids. Germline CDR1 and CDR2: PRHDT and FYEKMQ (reference sequence). Trimming took 5 bases from V and 1 from J, leaving 9 bases between them. As DNA, the CDR3 is TGTGCCAGCAGCATCAGGGGTTCTGGGGCCAACGTCCTGACTTTC. It translates to CASSIRGSGANVLTF.

The chain is built from TRBV12-3 or TRBV12-4 and TRBJ1-1; D call uncertain. V was pared by 7 bases and J by 0 bases, with 9 bases between. There are 13 residues in the CDR3. The CDR3 nucleotides are TGTGCCAGCACCGACAACATGAACACTGAAGCTTTCTTT. Protein: CASTDNMNTEAFF.

The chain employs TRBV12-3 or TRBV12-4 and TRBJ1-1; possible D gene TRBD1, 6 bases. The V end was cut by 10 bases, the J end by 9 bases, with 21 bases between. This CDR3 contains 13 residues. The CDR3 loop reads CATKEGRGTKAFF. CDR3 bases: TGTGCCACAAAAGAGGGCAGGGGAACTAAAGCTTTCTTT.

This chain connects TRBV7-8 to TRBJ1-6; 8 bases align to TRBD1. The CDR3 totals 16 residues. Germline V lookup: CDR1 SGHVS, CDR2 FQNEAQ. J was trimmed by 7 bases and V by 5 bases; bases with no gene match: 10. For the CDR3, the DNA is TGTGCCAGCAGCCTACAGACAGGGGCGACGAATTCACCCCTCCACTTT. As protein: CASSLQTGATNSPLHF.

The rearrangement joins TRBV7-8 to TRBJ2-1, with D perhaps matching TRBD1 (6 bases). CDR3 length: 14 amino acids. Trimming stripped 2 bases from V and 4 bases from J, with 9 bases between. The germline CDR1 and CDR2 sequences are SGHVS and FQNEAQ. The CDR3 is CASSLRQDYNEQFF. Here the CDR3 DNA reads TGTGCCAGCAGCTTAAGACAGGATTACAATGAGCAGTTCTTC.